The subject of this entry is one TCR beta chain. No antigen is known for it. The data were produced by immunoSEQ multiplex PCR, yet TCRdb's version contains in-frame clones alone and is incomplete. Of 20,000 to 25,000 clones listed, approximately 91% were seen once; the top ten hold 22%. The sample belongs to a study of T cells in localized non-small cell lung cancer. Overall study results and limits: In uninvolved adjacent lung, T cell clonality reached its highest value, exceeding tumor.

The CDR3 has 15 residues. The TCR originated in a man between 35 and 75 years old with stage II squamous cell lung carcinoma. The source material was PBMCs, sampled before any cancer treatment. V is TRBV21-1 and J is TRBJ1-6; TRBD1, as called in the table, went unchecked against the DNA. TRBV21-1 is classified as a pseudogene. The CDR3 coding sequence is TGTGCCAGCAGCAAATTCGACAGGGGCTGGGCACCCCTCCACTTT. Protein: CASSKFDRGWAPLHF.